This TCR beta chain derives from a study of blood T cell repertoires in COVID-19. The method was immunoSEQ multiplex PCR; TCRdb's version includes in-frame clones alone and lacks a portion of them. The sample shows some 64,000 clones, 70% to 90% of them seen only once. CDR1 is GTSNPN, CDR2 SVGIG, per germline (reference sequence). The CDR3 length is 15 residues. Trimming at V came to 3 bases and at J to 0 bases, leaving 3 bases not matched to a gene. This clonotype was obtained from a man in his 70s with acute or convalescent COVID-19. The chain couples TRBV30 to TRBJ2-1, with 9 bases aligning to TRBD2. The sequencing sample was made of peripheral blood. In nucleotides, the CDR3 is TGTGCCTGGAGACTGCGGGGGGGCTCCTACAATGAGCAGTTCTTC. Amino acids: CAWRLRGGSYNEQFF.